A selection of T cell receptor beta chains follows, all from one sample in a study of response to subunit inactivated influenza vaccine. TCRdb recomputed calls from the RT-PCR reads with MiXCR, one row per CDR3 protein. The sample includes 560,000 or so distinct CDR3 sequences, roughly 8.2% of them seen just once. The input for sequencing was PBMCs from blood, taken approximately 25 months after vaccination. These receptors all stem from a man in his fifties or sixties who received an inactivated influenza vaccine. CDR3s include the opening cysteine and the closing phenylalanine or tryptophan. D genes are given only for firm matches. Clone size is not always given. Where it is, it says once, few, many or a class for expanded clones.

size: NA; J: TRBJ2-7; V: TRBV11-3; D: NA; DNA: TGTGCCAGCAGCATTGACCGGCGCGAGCAGTACTTC; CDR3: CASSIDRREQYF
size: few; J: TRBJ2-6; V: TRBV3-1; D: TRBD1; DNA: TGTGCCAGCAGCCGGGGACAGGCCCCCGTCCTGACTTTC; CDR3: CASSRGQAPVLTF
size: NA; J: TRBJ1-3; V: TRBV7-2; D: NA; DNA: TGTGCCAGCAGCTTAGGGGTCCACACAGGAAACACCATATATTTT; CDR3: CASSLGVHTGNTIYF
size: NA; J: TRBJ2-7; V: TRBV28; D: NA; DNA: TGTGCCAGCAGTTTATCGGGACCCGCGTACGAGCAGTACTTC; CDR3: CASSLSGPAYEQYF
size: many; J: TRBJ2-3; V: TRBV20-1; D: TRBD2; DNA: TGCAGTGCGTTCCGAGTGGCGGGGGGCACAGATACGCAGTATTTT; CDR3: CSAFRVAGGTDTQYF
size: few; J: TRBJ1-5; V: TRBV6-1; D: NA; DNA: TGTGCCAGCAGTGAAGTTGGGGCCCGGCAGCCCCAGCATTTT; CDR3: CASSEVGARQPQHF
size: many; J: TRBJ2-3; V: TRBV28; D: NA; DNA: TGTGCCAGCGGTAGGGCTACCACAGATACGCAGTATTTT; CDR3: CASGRATTDTQYF
size: many; J: TRBJ2-7; V: TRBV5-1; D: NA; DNA: TGCGCCAGCAGACCTCTCGCGGCGACCTACGAGCAGTACTTC; CDR3: CASRPLAATYEQYF
size: few; J: TRBJ2-7; V: TRBV29-1; D: NA; DNA: TGCAGCGTTAGGTTTCAATCCTACGAGCAGTACTTC; CDR3: CSVRFQSYEQYF
size: few; J: TRBJ2-2; V: TRBV18; D: TRBD1; DNA: TGTGCCAGCTCACCACAACGGACAGGTAGCACCGGGGAGCTGTTTTTT; CDR3: CASSPQRTGSTGELFF
size: NA; J: TRBJ1-5; V: TRBV7-8; D: NA; DNA: TGTGCCAGCAGCTTAGGGTGGAGGGGAAATCAGCCCCAGCATTTT; CDR3: CASSLGWRGNQPQHF
size: many; J: TRBJ2-5; V: TRBV9; D: NA; DNA: TGTGCCAGCAGCGTAGGTGGCGGAGAGACCCAGTACTTC; CDR3: CASSVGGGETQYF
size: few; J: TRBJ2-3; V: TRBV18; D: TRBD2; DNA: TGTGCCAGCTCATCCCGGTCGACTAGCGGCACAGATACGCAGTATTTT; CDR3: CASSSRSTSGTDTQYF
size: NA; J: TRBJ1-3; V: TRBV9; D: NA; DNA: TGTGCCAGCAGCGTAGGTTCCGATGGAAACACCATATATTTT; CDR3: CASSVGSDGNTIYF
size: few; J: TRBJ2-6; V: TRBV6-1; D: NA; DNA: TGTGCCAGCAGGGTACAACCTGGGGCCAACGTCCTGACTTTC; CDR3: CASRVQPGANVLTF
size: few; J: TRBJ1-5; V: TRBV10-3; D: NA; DNA: TGTGCCATCAGTGAGTCTGTCGGTTATAGCAATCAGCCCCAGCATTTT; CDR3: CAISESVGYSNQPQHF
size: many; J: TRBJ2-1; V: TRBV5-6; D: TRBD2; DNA: TGTGCCAGCAGCATGACTAGCGGGAAAACTGCCAATGAGCAGTTCTTC; CDR3: CASSMTSGKTANEQFF
size: many; J: TRBJ2-1; V: TRBV6-2/TRBV6-3; D: NA; DNA: TGTGCCAGCGGACCGGGCCTCGAGCAGTTCTTC; CDR3: CASGPGLEQFF
size: few; J: TRBJ1-1; V: TRBV11-2; D: NA; DNA: TGTGCCAGCAGGGGGGAGGGTGAAGCTTTCTTT; CDR3: CASRGEGEAFF
size: few; J: TRBJ1-2; V: TRBV4-1; D: NA; DNA: TGCGCCAGCAGCAAAGAAGGTATCAGGCGGACGTCTAACTATGGCTACACCTTC; CDR3: CASSKEGIRRTSNYGYTF
size: NA; J: TRBJ1-3; V: TRBV7-2; D: NA; DNA: TGTGCCAGCAGCTTAGTGGACCCAAATTCTGGAAACACCATATATTTT; CDR3: CASSLVDPNSGNTIYF
size: many; J: TRBJ1-2; V: TRBV20-1; D: NA; DNA: TGCAGTGCTAGAGTTCGATATGGGTTGGGGGGGTATGGCTACACCTTC; CDR3: CSARVRYGLGGYGYTF
size: many; J: TRBJ2-1; V: TRBV12-3/TRBV12-4; D: NA; DNA: TGTGCCAGCAGCCACGGTAGCTCCTACAATGAGCAGTTCTTC; CDR3: CASSHGSSYNEQFF
size: few; J: TRBJ1-5; V: TRBV19; D: NA; DNA: TGTGCCAGTAGTATTCTTTCGGGATACGGCAATCAGCCCCAGCATTTT; CDR3: CASSILSGYGNQPQHF
size: NA; J: TRBJ2-3; V: TRBV6-2/TRBV6-3; D: TRBD1; DNA: TGTGCCAGCAGTTACCCGTCGGCTGAGACAGGGGGCGCGGATACGCAGTATTTT; CDR3: CASSYPSAETGGADTQYF
size: NA; J: TRBJ2-5; V: TRBV20-1; D: NA; DNA: TGCAGTGCTAGGGGCGCGGCGAGGCTACAAGAGACCCAGTACTTC; CDR3: CSARGAARLQETQYF
size: many; J: TRBJ2-5; V: TRBV20-1; D: TRBD1; DNA: TGCAGTGCCCAGGACAGGGCCGCCCAAGAGACCCAGTACTTC; CDR3: CSAQDRAAQETQYF
size: NA; J: TRBJ2-3; V: TRBV20-1; D: TRBD2; DNA: TGCAGTGCTAGGACTAGCGGGAGGGGCTTACGCACAGATACGCAGTATTTT; CDR3: CSARTSGRGLRTDTQYF
size: NA; J: TRBJ2-7; V: TRBV7-9; D: NA; DNA: TGTGCCAGCAGAGGTGTCCGGGACATCACCTACGAGCAGTACTTC; CDR3: CASRGVRDITYEQYF
size: few; J: TRBJ2-1; V: TRBV19; D: NA; DNA: TGTGCCAGTAGGGCAGGTTTTTACGATGAGCAGTTCTTC; CDR3: CASRAGFYDEQFF
size: many; J: TRBJ1-5; V: TRBV20-1; D: NA; DNA: TGCAGTGCGGCGACAGTTTATAGCAATCAGCCCCAGCATTTT; CDR3: CSAATVYSNQPQHF
size: few; J: TRBJ2-2; V: TRBV6-1; D: TRBD1; DNA: TGTGCCAGCAGGCCTCAGACAGGGGGGAACACCGGGGAGCTGTTTTTT; CDR3: CASRPQTGGNTGELFF
size: many; J: TRBJ2-3; V: TRBV10-3; D: TRBD2; DNA: TGTGCCATCAGTGAGGTCTCGGGACTAGCCTTGCGGGCAGATACGCAGTATTTT; CDR3: CAISEVSGLALRADTQYF
size: few; J: TRBJ2-7; V: TRBV29-1; D: TRBD2; DNA: TGCAGCGTCAGAAAGACTAGCGGGAACTACGAGCAGTACTTC; CDR3: CSVRKTSGNYEQYF
size: few; J: TRBJ2-7; V: TRBV12-3/TRBV12-4; D: TRBD2; DNA: TGTGCCAGCAGTTCAACGGGAGGGGCCTACGAGCAGTACTTC; CDR3: CASSSTGGAYEQYF
size: NA; J: TRBJ2-7; V: TRBV12-3/TRBV12-4; D: TRBD1; DNA: TGTGCCAGCAGTTTAGGATGGATGGACAGGCACTTC; CDR3: CASSLGWMDRHF
size: NA; J: TRBJ2-1; V: TRBV5-1; D: TRBD2; DNA: TGCGCCAGCAGCTTACTAGCGGGACCCAATGAGCAGTTCTTC; CDR3: CASSLLAGPNEQFF
size: few; J: TRBJ2-2; V: TRBV9; D: NA; DNA: TGTGCCAGCAGCGTAGAAGGGGGGACCGGGGAGCTGTTTTTT; CDR3: CASSVEGGTGELFF
size: NA; J: TRBJ1-1; V: TRBV18; D: NA; DNA: TGTGCCAGCTCAAAACAACAGGGACTGGGCACTGAAGCTTTCTTT; CDR3: CASSKQQGLGTEAFF
size: few; J: TRBJ2-3; V: TRBV6-1; D: TRBD2; DNA: TGTGCCAGCAGACCCCTCCCGGGACTAGCGGGAGGACCCACAGATACGCAGTATTTT; CDR3: CASRPLPGLAGGPTDTQYF
size: few; J: TRBJ2-1; V: TRBV30; D: TRBD2; DNA: TGTGCCGGAGGGTTAGCGGGAGAGAGCTCCTACAATGAGCAGTTCTTC; CDR3: CAGGLAGESSYNEQFF
size: many; J: TRBJ2-1; V: TRBV20-1; D: NA; DNA: TGCAGCTGGAAGGGCTCCTACAATGAGCAGTTCTTC; CDR3: CSWKGSYNEQFF
size: many; J: TRBJ1-4; V: TRBV4-3; D: NA; DNA: TGCGCCAGCAGCCAAGAGTTGAACTTCGTGGGAAAACTGTTTTTT; CDR3: CASSQELNFVGKLFF
size: few; J: TRBJ1-3; V: TRBV3-1; D: NA; DNA: TGTGCCAGCAGCCAAGATTGGCAGAGCTCTGGAAACACCATATATTTT; CDR3: CASSQDWQSSGNTIYF
size: once; J: TRBJ1-2; V: TRBV10-3; D: NA; DNA: TGTGCCATCCGGCGAGGTGAGGACGTTGTAGGCTACACCTTC; CDR3: CAIRRGEDVVGYTF
size: few; J: TRBJ2-2; V: TRBV11-2; D: NA; DNA: TGTGCCAGCATGTCATGGGCGGGCACTACCGGGGAGCTGTTTTTT; CDR3: CASMSWAGTTGELFF
size: few; J: TRBJ2-1; V: TRBV6-1; D: TRBD1; DNA: TGTGCCAGCAGCGACCGGGACAGGGGCCACAATGAGCAGTTCTTC; CDR3: CASSDRDRGHNEQFF
size: few; J: TRBJ2-2; V: TRBV6-2/TRBV6-3; D: TRBD1; DNA: TGTGCCAGCAGAGAGGGGGCAGCGAACACCGGGGAGCTGTTTTTT; CDR3: CASREGAANTGELFF
size: NA; J: TRBJ2-1; V: TRBV11-2; D: TRBD2; DNA: TGTGCCAGCAGCGCCCTGCGGCGGGAGGGGAATGAGCAGTTCTTC; CDR3: CASSALRREGNEQFF
size: many; J: TRBJ2-2; V: TRBV5-1; D: TRBD1; DNA: TGCGCCAGCAGCACGGGACAGGCCGCCGGTCGCACCGGGGAGCTGTTTTTT; CDR3: CASSTGQAAGRTGELFF
size: NA; J: TRBJ2-1; V: TRBV7-2; D: NA; DNA: TGTGCCAGCAGCTTAGCGCTAGGGGCCCCCTACAATGAGCAGTTCTTC; CDR3: CASSLALGAPYNEQFF
size: few; J: TRBJ2-6; V: TRBV9; D: TRBD2; DNA: TGTGCCAGCACCGCAGGCGGGGGTGGAGGGGCCAACGTCCTGACTTTC; CDR3: CASTAGGGGGANVLTF
size: NA; J: TRBJ2-1; V: TRBV6-1; D: TRBD1; DNA: TGTGCCAGCAGGGAGGGACAGGGTATTTCCTACAATGAGCAGTTCTTC; CDR3: CASREGQGISYNEQFF